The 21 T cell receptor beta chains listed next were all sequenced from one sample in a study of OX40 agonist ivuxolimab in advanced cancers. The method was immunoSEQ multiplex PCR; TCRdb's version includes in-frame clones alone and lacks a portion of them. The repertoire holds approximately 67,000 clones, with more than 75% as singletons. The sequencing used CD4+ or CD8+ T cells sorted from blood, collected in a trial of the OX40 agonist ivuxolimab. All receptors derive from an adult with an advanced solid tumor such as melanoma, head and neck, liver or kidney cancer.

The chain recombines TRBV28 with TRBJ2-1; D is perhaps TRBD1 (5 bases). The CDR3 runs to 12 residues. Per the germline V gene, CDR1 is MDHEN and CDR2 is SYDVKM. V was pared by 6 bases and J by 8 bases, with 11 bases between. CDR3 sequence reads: CASSQGWDEQFF. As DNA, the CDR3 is TGTGCCAGCAGCCAGGGTTGGGATGAGCAGTTCTTC.

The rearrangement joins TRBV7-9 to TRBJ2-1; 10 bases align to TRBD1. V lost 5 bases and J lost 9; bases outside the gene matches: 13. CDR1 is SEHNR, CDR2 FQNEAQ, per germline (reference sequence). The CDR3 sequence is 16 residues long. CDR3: CASSPRPGQGRGEQFF. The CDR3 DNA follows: TGTGCCAGCAGCCCGCGTCCGGGACAGGGGAGGGGTGAGCAGTTCTTC. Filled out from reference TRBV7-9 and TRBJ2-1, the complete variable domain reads DTGVSQNPRHKITKRGQNVTFRCDPISEHNRLYWYRQTLGQGPEFLTYFQNEAQLEKSRLLSDRFSAERPKGSFSTLEIQRTEQGDSAMYLCASSPRPGQGRGEQFFGPGTRLTVL.

CDR3 sequence (DNA): TGCAGCGCCGCGCCCCTCAGCGCCACCGTAAGGAATGAGCAGTTCTTC. This codes for CSAAPLSATVRNEQFF. The V and J genes are TRBV29-1 and TRBJ2-1; D is uncertain. The CDR3 loop spans 16 amino acids. V gave up 7 bases and J gave up 7 bases, with 26 bases separating them. Per germline, CDR1 SQVTM and CDR2 ANQGSEA.

The CDR3 spells CASSLEQGNEQFF. CDR3 DNA sequence: TGCGCCAGCAGCTTGGAACAGGGAAATGAGCAGTTCTTC. The genes are TRBV5-1 and TRBJ2-1; possibly TRBD1 for D (6 bases). V lost 0 bases to trimming and J lost 7 bases, with 8 bases between them. The CDR3 totals 13 residues. CDR1 is SGHRS, CDR2 YFSETQ, per germline. The full variable domain, completed using reference TRBV5-1 and TRBJ2-1, is KAGVTQTPRYLIKTRGQQVTLSCSPISGHRSVSWYQQTPGQGLQFLFEYFSETQRNKGNFPGRFSGRQFSNSRSEMNVSTLELGDSALYLCASSLEQGNEQFFGPGTRLTVL.

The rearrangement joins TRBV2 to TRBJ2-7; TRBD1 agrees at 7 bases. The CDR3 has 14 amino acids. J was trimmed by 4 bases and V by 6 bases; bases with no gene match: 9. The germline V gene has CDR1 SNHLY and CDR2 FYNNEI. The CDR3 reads CASRPDRRRYEQYF. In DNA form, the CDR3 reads TGTGCCAGCAGGCCGGACAGGCGGAGGTACGAGCAGTACTTC.

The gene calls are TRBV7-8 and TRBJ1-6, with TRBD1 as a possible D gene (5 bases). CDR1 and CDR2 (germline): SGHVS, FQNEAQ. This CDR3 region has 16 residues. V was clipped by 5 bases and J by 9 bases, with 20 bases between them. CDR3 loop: CASSRGEGRDSSPLHF. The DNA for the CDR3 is TGTGCCAGCAGCCGAGGAGAGGGGCGAGATAGTTCACCCCTCCACTTT.

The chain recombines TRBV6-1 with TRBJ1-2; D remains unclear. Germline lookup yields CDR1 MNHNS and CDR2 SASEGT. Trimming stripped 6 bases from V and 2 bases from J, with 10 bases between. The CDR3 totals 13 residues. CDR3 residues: CASSREGNYGYTF. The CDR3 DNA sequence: TGTGCCAGCAGCCGGGAGGGCAACTATGGCTACACCTTC.

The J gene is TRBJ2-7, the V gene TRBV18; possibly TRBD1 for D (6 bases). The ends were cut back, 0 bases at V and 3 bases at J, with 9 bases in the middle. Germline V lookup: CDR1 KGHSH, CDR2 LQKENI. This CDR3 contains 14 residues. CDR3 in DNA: TGTGCCAGCTCACCACCTCGGGACAACTACGAGCAGTACTTC. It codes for CASSPPRDNYEQYF.

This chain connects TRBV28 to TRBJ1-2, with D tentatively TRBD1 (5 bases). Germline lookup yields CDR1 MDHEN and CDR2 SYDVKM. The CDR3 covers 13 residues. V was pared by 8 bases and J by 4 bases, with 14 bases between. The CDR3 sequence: CASSTGRAYGYTF. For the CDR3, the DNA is TGTGCCAGCTCCACGGGCAGGGCCTATGGCTACACCTTC.

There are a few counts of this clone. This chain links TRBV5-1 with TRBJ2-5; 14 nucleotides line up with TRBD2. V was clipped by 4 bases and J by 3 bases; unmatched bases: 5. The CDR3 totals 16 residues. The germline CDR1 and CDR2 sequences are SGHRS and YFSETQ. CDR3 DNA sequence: TGCGCCAGCAGCCCGGGACTAGCGGGAGTGGAAGAGACCCAGTACTTC. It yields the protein CASSPGLAGVEETQYF.

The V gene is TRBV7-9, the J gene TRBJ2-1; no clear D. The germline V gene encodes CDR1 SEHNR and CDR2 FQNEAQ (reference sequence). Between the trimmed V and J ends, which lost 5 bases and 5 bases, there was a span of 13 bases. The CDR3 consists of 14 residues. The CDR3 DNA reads TGTGCCAGCAGCCCCTCAGTAGTAAACAATGAGCAGTTCTTC. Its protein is CASSPSVVNNEQFF.

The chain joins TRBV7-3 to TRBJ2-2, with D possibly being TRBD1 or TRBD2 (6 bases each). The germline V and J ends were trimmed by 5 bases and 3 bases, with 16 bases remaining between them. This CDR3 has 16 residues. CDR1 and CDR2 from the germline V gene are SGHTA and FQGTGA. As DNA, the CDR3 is TGTGCCAGCAGCCCGGGGGACACTGAATACACCGGGGAGCTGTTTTTT. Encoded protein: CASSPGDTEYTGELFF.

CDR3 DNA: TGTGCCAGCAGCCCCCGAGAGGACAGGAATCCTCAGTACTTC. Amino acids: CASSPREDRNPQYF. This chain links TRBV9 with TRBJ2-7; the match to TRBD1 covers 7 bases. Germline V gene lookup returns CDR1 SGDLS and CDR2 YYNGEE. The CDR3 has 14 amino acids. The J segment lost 10 bases and the V segment lost 4 bases, leaving 14 bases of the junction unmatched.

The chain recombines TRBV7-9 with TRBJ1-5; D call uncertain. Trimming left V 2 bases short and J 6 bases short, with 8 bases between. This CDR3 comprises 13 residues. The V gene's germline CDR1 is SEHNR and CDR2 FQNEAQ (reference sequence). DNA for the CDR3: TGTGCCAGCAGCTTAAACCGTGGTCAGCCCCAGCATTTT. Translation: CASSLNRGQPQHF.

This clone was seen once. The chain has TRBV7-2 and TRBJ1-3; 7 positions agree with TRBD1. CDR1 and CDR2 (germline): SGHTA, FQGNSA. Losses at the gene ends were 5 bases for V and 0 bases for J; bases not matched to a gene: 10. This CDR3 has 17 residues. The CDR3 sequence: CASSTAGTASSGNTIYF. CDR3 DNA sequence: TGTGCCAGCAGCACCGCCGGGACAGCGAGCTCTGGAAACACCATATATTTT. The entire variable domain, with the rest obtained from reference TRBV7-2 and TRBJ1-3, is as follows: GAGVSQSPSNKVTEKGKDVELRCDPISGHTALYWYRQSLGQGLEFLIYFQGNSAPDKSGLPSDRFSAERTGGSVSTLTIQRTQQEDSAVYLCASSTAGTASSGNTIYFGEGSWLTVV.

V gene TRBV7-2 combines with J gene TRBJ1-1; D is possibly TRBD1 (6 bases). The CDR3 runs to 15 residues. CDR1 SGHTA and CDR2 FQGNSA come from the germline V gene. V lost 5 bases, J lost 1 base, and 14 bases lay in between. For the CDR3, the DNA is TGTGCCAGCAGCCTGGCGGGGGCGCAGAACACTGAAGCTTTCTTT. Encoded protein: CASSLAGAQNTEAFF. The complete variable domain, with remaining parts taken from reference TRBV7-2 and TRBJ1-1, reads GAGVSQSPSNKVTEKGKDVELRCDPISGHTALYWYRQSLGQGLEFLIYFQGNSAPDKSGLPSDRFSAERTGGSVSTLTIQRTQQEDSAVYLCASSLAGAQNTEAFFGQGTRLTVV.

CDR3 nucleotide sequence: TGTGCCAGCACTCTAGGACGGAACTACGAGCAGTACTTC. It translates to CASTLGRNYEQYF. The chain recombines TRBV28 with TRBJ2-7; no clear D. V was shortened by 7 bases and J by 3 bases, with 13 bases between the two germline ends. Germline V gene data show CDR1 as MDHEN and CDR2 as SYDVKM. The CDR3 is 13 amino acids.

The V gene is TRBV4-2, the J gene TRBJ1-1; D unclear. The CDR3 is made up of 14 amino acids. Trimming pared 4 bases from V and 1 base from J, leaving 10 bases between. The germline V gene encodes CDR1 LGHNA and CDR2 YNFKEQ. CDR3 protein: CASSPVSQNTEAFF. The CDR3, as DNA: TGTGCCAGCAGCCCTGTTAGTCAGAACACTGAAGCTTTCTTT.

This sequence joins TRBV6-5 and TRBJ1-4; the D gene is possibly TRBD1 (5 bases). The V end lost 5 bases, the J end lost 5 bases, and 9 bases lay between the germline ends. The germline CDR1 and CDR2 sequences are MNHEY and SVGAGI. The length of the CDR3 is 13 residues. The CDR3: CASSRGRNEKLFF. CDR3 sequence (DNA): TGTGCCAGCAGTAGGGGAAGGAATGAAAAACTGTTTTTT.

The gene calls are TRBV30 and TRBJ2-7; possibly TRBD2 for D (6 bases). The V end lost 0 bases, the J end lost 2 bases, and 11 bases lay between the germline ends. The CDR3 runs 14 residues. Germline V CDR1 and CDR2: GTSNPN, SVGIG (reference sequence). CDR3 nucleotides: TGTGCCTGGAGTGTACGGGGCGGGGCCTACGAGCAGTACTTC. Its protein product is CAWSVRGGAYEQYF.

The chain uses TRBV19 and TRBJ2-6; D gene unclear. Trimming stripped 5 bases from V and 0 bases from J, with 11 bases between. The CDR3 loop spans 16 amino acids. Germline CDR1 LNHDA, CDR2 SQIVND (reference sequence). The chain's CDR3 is CASSVDSGSGANVLTF. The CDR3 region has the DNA TGTGCCAGTAGTGTCGATTCAGGCTCTGGGGCCAACGTCCTGACTTTC.